Included here is one T cell receptor beta chain sequence, with context. Its antigen is not known. One end of the junction does not line up with germline, which may come from a read error. The data were obtained in a study of T-cell memory formation after mild COVID-19. Study background: TCR clusters showed largely donor specificity. Findings and limits, study-wide: Prior to infection, memory already included some responding clones, suggesting cross-reactive memory joined. Later expanders leaned toward CD4+, whereas clones contracting from day 15 to 85 were balanced CD4/CD8.

TCRdb redid the calling of the 5' RACE reads with MiXCR, one entry per CDR3 protein. In the table there are hundreds of thousands of distinct CDR3 sequences, over 25% of which are singletons. The CDR3 is 13 residues long. The germline CDR1 and CDR2 sequences are GTSNPN and SVGIG (reference sequence). Sequenced input: PBMCs or a T cell subset sorted from them (not recorded which). The V gene is TRBV30, the J gene TRBJ2-7; D is ambiguous. This receptor was obtained from an adult woman who had mild COVID-19 (a few samples of this study predate the infection). Cell type and time point are not known. CDR3 loop: CAWRAQISHEQYF. The CDR3 region has the DNA TGTGCCTGGAGAGCACAGATCTCCCACGAGCAGTACTTC.